These 12 T cell receptor beta chains share one sample of origin, sequenced in a study of PD-1 blockade in classical Hodgkin lymphoma (dated by TCRdb to the early 2020s). Library construction relied on the immunoSEQ multiplex PCR assay. TCRdb obtained this table from immuneACCESS and retained in-frame rearrangements with V and J assigned. These tables miss some clones; where compared with another copy, unresolved V genes account for less than half of the shortfall, and the remainder is unexplained. For this sample the table gives some 150,000 clones, of which around 84% were detected only once. Over 7.5% of the sample comes from the top ten. The intended sense of this specimen's time point label: cycle 2 day 1 (C2D1) of nivolumab. Every trial patient had relapsed after autologous stem cell transplantation, and cohorts A, B and C differed in prior brentuximab vedotin exposure. The sample in question was peripheral blood mononuclear cells (PBMCs), obtained before the second cycle of nivolumab. The receptors shown here come from a human donor with classical Hodgkin lymphoma.

The chain employs TRBV27 and TRBJ2-7, with D perhaps assigned TRBD1 or TRBD2 (6 bases each). V was shortened by 4 bases and J by 3 bases, with 16 bases between the two germline ends. Germline values: CDR1 MNHEY, CDR2 SMNVEV (reference sequence). This CDR3 comprises 15 residues. The CDR3 bases are TGTGCCAGCAGTTCCTGGGGGGCCCGGGGCTACGAGCAGTACTTC. Translating gives CASSSWGARGYEQYF.

Sample share makes this clone medium-sized (0.01 to 0.1%). V and J are TRBV10-3 and TRBJ1-2; D remains unclear. Trimming pared 3 bases from V and 5 bases from J, leaving 10 bases between. From germline, CDR1 is ENHRY and CDR2 SYGVKD. The CDR3 is made up of 13 amino acids. The CDR3 is CAISDYLWYGYTF. CDR3 nucleotides: TGTGCCATCAGTGACTATCTTTGGTATGGCTACACCTTC.

The chain links TRBV6-5 to TRBJ2-1; D unresolved. The germline V gene encodes CDR1 MNHEY and CDR2 SVGAGI. The V and J ends lost 0 bases and 4 bases respectively, with 10 bases between them. CDR3 size: 15 residues. The CDR3 DNA sequence: TGTGCCAGCAGTTACTCATCGGGCCGGTACAATGAGCAGTTCTTC. Protein product: CASSYSSGRYNEQFF.

This chain joins TRBV5-4 and TRBJ2-7; 10 bases agree with TRBD1. In germline, CDR1 is SGHNT, CDR2 YYREEE (reference sequence). With 1 base clipped from V and 1 base from J, the junction kept 2 bases outside the gene matches. The CDR3 sequence is 15 residues long. The chain's CDR3 is CASSLPGQGSYEQYF. The CDR3, as DNA: TGTGCCAGCAGCTTGCCGGGACAGGGGTCCTACGAGCAGTACTTC. Full variable domain (rest looked up from reference TRBV5-4 and TRBJ2-7): ETGVTQSPTHLIKTRGQQVTLRCSSQSGHNTVSWYQQALGQGPQFIFQYYREEENGRGNFPPRFSGLQFPNYSSELNVNALELDDSALYLCASSLPGQGSYEQYFGPGTRLTVT.

V is TRBV2 and J is TRBJ1-4; TRBD1 might be the D (5 bases). The germline V gene encodes CDR1 SNHLY and CDR2 FYNNEI. The CDR3 contains 15 residues. Trimming cost V 6 bases and J 8 bases, with 19 bases left between them. The CDR3 DNA follows: TGTGCCAGCAGCGGACACGGTGGTGGGGGAGAAAAACTGTTTTTT. Amino acid sequence: CASSGHGGGGEKLFF.

The chain carries TRBV12-5 and TRBJ2-1, with D perhaps matching TRBD1 or TRBD2 (6 bases each). Germline V gene lookup returns CDR1 LGHNT and CDR2 FRNRAP. There are 17 residues in the CDR3. The ends were cut back, 4 bases at V and 0 bases at J, with 16 bases in the middle. Here the CDR3 reads CASGWGAGLGSYNEQFF. DNA for the CDR3: TGTGCTAGTGGTTGGGGGGCGGGTTTAGGCTCCTACAATGAGCAGTTCTTC.

This chain joins TRBV6-5 and TRBJ2-7, with TRBD1 as a possible D gene (6 bases). V shed 5 bases and J shed 2 bases, with 10 bases lying between them. Germline CDR1 reads MNHEY; CDR2 reads SVGAGI. This CDR3 is built from 13 residues. The CDR3 sequence is CASSDNRAYEQYF. As DNA, the CDR3 is TGTGCCAGCAGTGATAACAGGGCCTACGAGCAGTACTTC.

Sample share makes this clone medium-sized (0.01 to 0.1%). J is TRBJ2-2 and V is TRBV5-6, with no clear D. The CDR3 is 13 amino acids. Looked up from germline, CDR1 is SGHDT and CDR2 is YYEEEE. The V end lost 0 bases, the J end lost 2 bases, and 2 bases lay between the germline ends. CDR3 region: CASSLVNTGELFF. In DNA form, the CDR3 reads TGTGCCAGCAGCTTGGTAAACACCGGGGAGCTGTTTTTT.

The DNA for the CDR3 is TGCGCCAGCAGCCAAGGGCCCGGGACAGGGGATGCAACTAATGAAAAACTGTTTTTT. Translated, it gives CASSQGPGTGDATNEKLFF. The V and J genes are TRBV4-3 and TRBJ1-4; 10 bases map to TRBD1. V shed 1 base and J 0 bases; nucleotides not matched to a gene: 8. CDR1 and CDR2 from the germline V gene are LGHNA and YSLEER. The CDR3 covers 19 residues.

The chain recombines TRBV6-5 with TRBJ2-1, with D possibly being TRBD2 (5 bases). Germline V lookup: CDR1 MNHEY, CDR2 SVGAGI. The CDR3 consists of 14 residues. V was clipped by 6 bases and J by 4 bases, with 13 bases between them. CDR3 in amino acids: CASRELDFYNEQFF. In nucleotides, the CDR3 is TGTGCCAGCAGAGAACTGGACTTTTACAATGAGCAGTTCTTC.

The V and J genes are TRBV10-3 and TRBJ2-2, with D tentatively TRBD2 (5 bases). The CDR3 has 17 residues. From germline, CDR1 is ENHRY and CDR2 SYGVKD. V was shortened by 0 bases and J by 5 bases, with 16 bases between the two germline ends. The CDR3 sequence: CAISESLSVGGTGELFF. DNA for the CDR3: TGTGCCATCAGTGAGTCTTTATCGGTCGGCGGGACCGGGGAGCTGTTTTTT.

The chain couples TRBV7-9 to TRBJ2-1; 10 nucleotides agree with TRBD2. This CDR3 spans 14 amino acids. The ends lost 4 bases at V and 7 bases at J; junction bases unmatched: 4. Germline assignment: CDR1 SEHNR and CDR2 FQNEAQ (reference sequence). The CDR3 DNA reads TGTGCCAGCAGCTCTGGACTAGCGGAGAATGAGCAGTTCTTC. Protein sequence: CASSSGLAENEQFF.